The rows below give T cell receptor beta chains drawn from one sample of a study of blood T cell repertoires in COVID-19. TCRdb's table, derived via immunoSEQ multiplex PCR, lists solely in-frame clones and lacks some. The table includes some 250,000 clones, around four fifths detected once. The material sequenced was peripheral blood. The receptor set was obtained from a man aged 55-75 years with acute or convalescent COVID-19. Both conserved end residues are part of each CDR3. The order of the fields is D gene, V gene, clone size, J gene, CDR3 DNA, CDR3 protein. D genes are given only for firm matches. Size is omitted from some rows. Given values are once, few, many or a class for expanded clones.

TRBD1,TRBV10-3,NA,TRBJ2-7,TGTGCCATCAGGGACAACAGGGGGCAGGACGAGCAGTACTTC,CAIRDNRGQDEQYF
NA,TRBV7-3,NA,TRBJ2-7,TGTGCCAGCAGCTTCAGGGTGGTCATCTCCTACGAGCAGTACTTC,CASSFRVVISYEQYF
NA,TRBV12-3/TRBV12-4,NA,TRBJ1-1,TGTGCCAGCAGTTTGGGGCCAAGCACTGAAGCTTTCTTT,CASSLGPSTEAFF
NA,TRBV11-3,NA,TRBJ2-2,TGTGCCAGCAGCATAAACCTGGAGGGGGCGTCTTCCGGGGAGCTGTTTTTT,CASSINLEGASSGELFF
NA,TRBV3-1/TRBV3-2,few,TRBJ1-5,TGTGCCAGCAGCCGACAGTTCACTCAGCCCCAGCATTTT,CASSRQFTQPQHF
NA,TRBV5-6,once,TRBJ2-2,TGTGCCAGCAGCGCCGCCGGGTCGAACACCGGGGAGCTGTTTTTT,CASSAAGSNTGELFF
NA,TRBV28,NA,TRBJ2-7,TGTGCCAGCAGTTTAGGTGGACTCGGAAACTACGAGCAGTACTTC,CASSLGGLGNYEQYF
NA,TRBV28,NA,TRBJ2-7,TGTGCCAGCAGCCGCGCGTCGGGTTATTCCTACGAGCAGTACTTC,CASSRASGYSYEQYF
NA,TRBV9,NA,TRBJ2-1,TGTGCCAGCAGCCCGGCTCGGGACACCCTTCTCGATGAGCAGTTCTTC,CASSPARDTLLDEQFF
NA,TRBV4-2,NA,TRBJ2-1,TGTGCCAGCAGCCAAGAGGGGACTGTCGGTCCGGGGAATGAGCAGTTCTTC,CASSQEGTVGPGNEQFF
NA,TRBV7-2,NA,TRBJ1-2,TGTGCCAGCAGCCCAGAAGTCGGGAATGGCTACACCTTC,CASSPEVGNGYTF
NA,TRBV28,once,TRBJ2-6,TGTGCCAGCAGTTTTAGCGAGCGGGCCAACGTCCTGACTTTC,CASSFSERANVLTF
TRBD2,TRBV4-2,NA,TRBJ2-2,TGTGCCAGCAGCCCCAAAAGCTTCCCGGGACTAAACACCGGGGAGCTGTTTTTT,CASSPKSFPGLNTGELFF
TRBD1,TRBV6-5,NA,TRBJ1-5,TGTGCCAGCAGGGAGACAGGGACAAGTCAGCCCCAGCATTTT,CASRETGTSQPQHF
NA,TRBV5-6,NA,TRBJ1-1,TGTGCCAGCACCCAGGGGCCCTTAAACACTGAAGCTTTCTTT,CASTQGPLNTEAFF
TRBD2,TRBV29-1,NA,TRBJ2-7,TGCAGCGTTACTTCTCTAGCGGGAGGGAGAGAGCAGTACTTC,CSVTSLAGGREQYF
TRBD1,TRBV29-1,NA,TRBJ1-2,TGCAGCGTGACCGGGACAGGGGATGGCTACACCTTC,CSVTGTGDGYTF